This T cell receptor (beta chain) was documented in a study of vaccination and CD4 T cells after COVID-19. Study-level background: Nine convalescent cases were mild and one was severe, and all had been SARS-CoV-2 positive by nasal swab PCR. Post-vaccine specimens were obtained a median roughly 70 days after dose two (range 14 to 241). Cellular stimulation was performed using overlapping spike peptides derived from SARS-CoV-2, HCoV-NL63, HCoV-OC43 and HCoV-229E.

The CDR3 sequence is 13 residues long. Germline V gene sequence: CDR1 MNHEY, CDR2 SMNVEV (reference sequence). V lost 5 bases and J lost 7, with 12 bases in between. Treatment indicated: roughly 11-day PBMC culture with coronavirus spike peptide pools or control peptides (ViraFEST assay). ViraFEST sequenced TCRs after peptide-pool expansion of antigen-specific T cells. Sequencing of cultured CD4+ T cell DNA used the Oncomine TCR Beta short-read assay. TCRdb reprocessed the PCR reads with MiXCR, giving one entry per CDR3 protein. This sample has around 20,000 distinct CDR3 sequences, with about 51% found just once. This clonotype was seen only a few times. What it recognizes is unknown.

Sequenced: CD4+ T cells from blood, cultured in vitro. The V call is TRBV27, the J call TRBJ2-1; no clear D gene. This clonotype was obtained from a human donor who had recovered from COVID-19. CDR3 residues: CASSGNEANEQFF. The CDR3 DNA is TGTGCCAGCAGTGGGAATGAAGCGAATGAGCAGTTCTTC.